Below, 14 T cell receptor beta chains from the same sample are listed, as sequenced in a study of cytomegalovirus exposure and HLA in healthy donors (dated by TCRdb to 2017 to 2019). Library preparation used the immunoSEQ multiplex PCR assay. This immuneACCESS table, as held by TCRdb, lists in-frame sequences with V and J called but not all clones. Of the missing ones, under half trace to an unresolved V gene in checked studies; the others have no known cause. This sample holds roughly 140,000 clones; roughly nine tenths were observed only once. The top ten clones comprise 3.3% of the sample. Sequencing was done on a sample of PBMCs. The receptors were gathered from a woman younger than 30 in good health and CMV-seropositive.

This clone has a single count. The chain links TRBV7-6 to TRBJ2-7, with D unclear. Germline CDR1 and CDR2: SGHVS and FNYEAQ. Trimming shortened V by 2 bases and J by 5 bases, and 10 bases separated the two germline ends. This CDR3 is 13 amino acids long. This chain's CDR3 is CASSLFLENEQYF. The DNA for the CDR3 is TGTGCCAGCAGCTTATTCCTAGAGAACGAGCAGTACTTC.

The chain uses TRBV19 and TRBJ1-1; D is uncertain. The CDR3 consists of 14 residues. Trimming left V 3 bases short and J 0 bases short, with 8 bases between. Germline CDR1 LNHDA, CDR2 SQIVND (reference sequence). The CDR3 DNA follows: TGTGCCAGTAGTATTGGGCCCCTGAACACTGAAGCTTTCTTT. Translating it yields CASSIGPLNTEAFF.

CDR3 residues: CASSLTSGWDNEQFF. DNA of the CDR3: TGTGCCAGCAGCTTAACTAGCGGGTGGGACAATGAGCAGTTCTTC. The genes are TRBV7-3 and TRBJ2-1; TRBD2 matches 7 bases. This CDR3 comprises 15 residues. Germline V gene sequence: CDR1 SGHTA, CDR2 FQGTGA. After removal of 0 bases from V and 5 bases from J, the junction contained 4 bases not matched to a gene.

The V and J genes are TRBV19 and TRBJ1-1, with TRBD1 matching over 8 bases. CDR1 LNHDA and CDR2 SQIVND come from the germline V gene (reference sequence). CDR3 length equals 15 residues. J was trimmed by 1 base and V by 0 bases; bases with no gene match: 1. CDR3 region: CASSIEGTGNTEAFF. In DNA, the CDR3 is TGTGCCAGTAGTATAGAGGGGACAGGGAACACTGAAGCTTTCTTT.

V gene TRBV27 combines with J gene TRBJ2-2; 11 nucleotides match TRBD1. Germline V lookup: CDR1 MNHEY, CDR2 SMNVEV (reference sequence). The CDR3 consists of 16 residues. V was clipped by 4 bases and J by 3 bases; unmatched bases: 4. CDR3 sequence: CASSSGTGGYTGELFF. For the CDR3, the DNA is TGTGCCAGCAGTTCCGGGACAGGGGGTTACACCGGGGAGCTGTTTTTT.

The rearrangement links TRBV28 to TRBJ2-1; no clear D gene. Germline CDR1 and CDR2: MDHEN and SYDVKM. This CDR3 comprises 13 residues. The germline V and J ends were trimmed by 5 bases and 10 bases, with 15 bases remaining between them. In nucleotides, the CDR3 is TGTGCCAGCAGTGCCCCCAGCCTGCGGGAGCAGTTCTTC. Its translation is CASSAPSLREQFF.

V usage is TRBV6-5 and J usage is TRBJ2-1; D possibly corresponds to TRBD2 (6 bases). The CDR3 sequence is 15 residues long. Germline V gene sequence: CDR1 MNHEY, CDR2 SVGAGI. Between the trimmed V and J ends, which lost 6 bases and 2 bases, there was a span of 14 bases. This chain's CDR3 is CASSLLANTYNEQFF. CDR3 bases: TGTGCCAGCAGCCTCCTAGCGAATACCTACAATGAGCAGTTCTTC.

This chain joins TRBV28 and TRBJ2-7; 8 bases are a match to TRBD2. The CDR3 sequence is 13 residues long. Germline CDR1 and CDR2: MDHEN and SYDVKM. V gave up 8 bases and J gave up 6 bases; unmatched junction bases: 9. This chain's CDR3 is CASDRGGTGEQYF. In DNA form, the CDR3 reads TGTGCCAGCGATCGGGGGGGGACGGGCGAGCAGTACTTC.

This chain links TRBV6-5 with TRBJ1-2; D unclear. The CDR3 extends over 13 amino acids. Germline V gene lookup returns CDR1 MNHEY and CDR2 SVGAGI. V lost 7 bases to trimming and J lost 2 bases, with 11 bases between them. CDR3 sequence reads: CASTWAPNYGYTF. CDR3 bases: TGTGCCAGCACCTGGGCCCCCAACTATGGCTACACCTTC.

The chain couples TRBV6-6 to TRBJ2-7; 12 positions agree with TRBD2. The CDR3 has 14 amino acids. Germline assignment: CDR1 MNHNY and CDR2 SVGAGI (reference sequence). V shed 7 bases, J shed 2 bases, and the junction held 3 bases outside the gene matches. The CDR3 here is CASTLAGGAYEQYF. CDR3 coding DNA: TGTGCCAGCACCCTAGCGGGGGGGGCCTACGAGCAGTACTTC.

The chain employs TRBV11-3 and TRBJ1-3; 7 bases map to TRBD1. The V segment lost 6 bases and the J segment 0 bases; nucleotides outside the gene matches: 2. The CDR3 length is 14 residues. Germline CDR1 reads SGHNT; CDR2 reads YENEEA. The CDR3 DNA reads TGTGCCAGCAGGCCAGGGGGCTCTGGAAACACCATATATTTT. Its translation is CASRPGGSGNTIYF. Together with reference TRBV11-3 and TRBJ1-3, the CDR3 gives the full variable domain: EAGVVQSPRYKIIEKKQPVAFWCNPISGHNTLYWYLQNLGQGPELLIRYENEEAVDDSQLPKDRFSAERLKGVDSTLKIQPAELGDSAVYLCASRPGGSGNTIYFGEGSWLTVV.

The chain combines TRBV7-2 with TRBJ1-2, with 8 bases fitting TRBD1. The CDR3 is 14 residues long. Germline V gene lookup returns CDR1 SGHTA and CDR2 FQGNSA. Trimming removed 4 bases from V and 4 bases from J; junction bases left unmatched: 5. CDR3 protein: CASSSGQGSYGYTF. In DNA form, the CDR3 reads TGTGCCAGCAGCTCCGGACAGGGCAGCTATGGCTACACCTTC. Together with reference TRBV7-2 and TRBJ1-2, the CDR3 gives the full variable domain: GAGVSQSPSNKVTEKGKDVELRCDPISGHTALYWYRQSLGQGLEFLIYFQGNSAPDKSGLPSDRFSAERTGGSVSTLTIQRTQQEDSAVYLCASSSGQGSYGYTFGSGTRLTVV.

This chain joins TRBV27 and TRBJ2-7, with 7 bases identical to TRBD2. V shed 4 bases, J shed 1 base, and the junction held 4 bases outside the gene matches. Germline CDR1 MNHEY, CDR2 SMNVEV (reference sequence). The CDR3 has 14 residues. CDR3 sequence (DNA): TGTGCCAGCAGTTCCCTAGCGGTGTCCTACGAGCAGTACTTC. Translating it yields CASSSLAVSYEQYF.

The J gene is TRBJ1-1, the V gene TRBV25-1; tentative D call: TRBD1 (5 bases). CDR3 length equals 13 residues. Trimming left V 7 bases short and J 0 bases short, with 9 bases between. Germline loops: CDR1 MGHDK, CDR2 SYGVNS. CDR3 in DNA: TGTGCCAGCATCGGGGGACTGAACACTGAAGCTTTCTTT. This codes for CASIGGLNTEAFF.